The 29 T cell receptor beta chains in this list originate from one sample, sequenced in a study of T cell responses to AZD1222 COVID-19 vaccine (dated by TCRdb to 2020 to 2022). The time point label here, explained by the study, means: about 28 days (+/-7) after the second vaccine dose. Libraries were built with the immunoSEQ multiplex PCR assay. TCRdb holds this immuneACCESS table with in-frame rearrangements only. Some clones are missing; in checked studies, unresolved V genes explain under half, and the rest has no known cause. Recorded for this sample are about 140,000 clones; 85% to 90% of them occurred a single time. Together, the top ten hold 3% to 3.5% of the sample. This sample comprised peripheral blood, obtained 28 days after the second AZD1222 dose. These TCRs come from an adult who received the AZD1222 COVID-19 vaccine.

This clone was detected only a few times. V usage is TRBV27 and J usage is TRBJ2-7; the D is unclear. V shed 3 bases and J shed 0 bases, with 9 bases lying between them. The CDR3 contains 14 residues. The germline gives CDR1 MNHEY, CDR2 SMNVEV (reference sequence). CDR3 residues: CASSFEYSSYEQYF. The CDR3 DNA sequence: TGTGCCAGCAGTTTTGAGTACAGCTCCTACGAGCAGTACTTC.

V gene TRBV5-1 combines with J gene TRBJ2-2; D perhaps matches TRBD1 (6 bases). V was trimmed by 0 bases and J by 4 bases, leaving 10 bases between them. Germline V gene sequence: CDR1 SGHRS, CDR2 YFSETQ. The CDR3 contains 15 residues. CDR3 in amino acids: CASSLGQAFTGELFF. The CDR3, as DNA: TGCGCCAGCAGCTTGGGACAGGCTTTCACCGGGGAGCTGTTTTTT.

The chain uses TRBV9 and TRBJ1-3; no definite D call. The CDR3 contains 15 residues. Germline CDR1 reads SGDLS; CDR2 reads YYNGEE. The V gene lost 0 bases and the J gene lost 0 bases, with 7 bases spanning the gap. CDR3 DNA sequence: TGTGCCAGCAGCGTAGGGGCGGCCTCTGGAAACACCATATATTTT. It yields the protein CASSVGAASGNTIYF. The whole variable domain, filled in from reference TRBV9 and TRBJ1-3, reads DSGVTQTPKHLITATGQRVTLRCSPRSGDLSVYWYQQSLDQGLQFLIQYYNGEERAKGNILERFSAQQFPDLHSELNLSSLELGDSALYFCASSVGAASGNTIYFGEGSWLTVV.

CDR3 DNA: TGTGCCAGCAGTCACATAGCGGGAGGGAACCAAGAGACCCAGTACTTC. This codes for CASSHIAGGNQETQYF. The chain combines TRBV27 with TRBJ2-5; the match to TRBD2 covers 11 bases. Trimming cost V 5 bases and J 0 bases; bases outside gene matches: 5. The CDR3 loop spans 16 amino acids. Germline V CDR1 and CDR2: MNHEY, SMNVEV (reference sequence).

The chain is built from TRBV19 and TRBJ1-1; 9 nucleotides agree with TRBD1. CDR1 and CDR2 from the germline V gene are LNHDA and SQIVND (reference sequence). Unmatched junction bases numbered 5, after V lost 5 bases and J lost 1 base. The CDR3 totals 15 residues. Here the CDR3 reads CASSSQQGANTEAFF. CDR3 DNA: TGTGCCAGTAGTTCACAACAGGGGGCGAACACTGAAGCTTTCTTT.

The rearrangement uses TRBV28 and TRBJ2-1; 9 nucleotides match TRBD2. The V gene end was trimmed by 2 bases and the J gene end by 8 bases; junction bases not matched to a gene: 13. The CDR3 runs 17 residues. The germline V gene has CDR1 MDHEN and CDR2 SYDVKM. In DNA, the CDR3 is TGTGCCAGCAGTTTACGGCCCTTGGCGGGGGGGCCGTATGAGCAGTTCTTC. Its translation is CASSLRPLAGGPYEQFF.

This chain connects TRBV18 to TRBJ2-7, with a weak D call TRBD1 (6 bases). Germline CDR1 KGHSH, CDR2 LQKENI. V lost 0 bases, J lost 3 bases, and 12 bases lay in between. CDR3 size: 15 residues. The CDR3: CASSPPRTDYYEQYF. CDR3 nucleotides: TGTGCCAGCTCACCACCTCGGACAGATTACTACGAGCAGTACTTC.

This clone was found once. V is TRBV7-2 and J is TRBJ1-2; no reliable D call. Germline CDR1 is SGHTA and CDR2 is FQGNSA. Trimming cost V 1 base and J 2 bases, with 14 bases left between them. The CDR3 length is 16 residues. The CDR3: CASSLDRVRENYGYTF. Written as DNA, the CDR3 is TGTGCCAGCAGCTTAGATCGGGTTAGGGAGAACTATGGCTACACCTTC.

This clone was observed a single time. The rearrangement uses TRBV5-4 and TRBJ2-6; D is undetermined. The CDR3 sequence is 15 residues long. In germline, CDR1 is SGHNT, CDR2 YYREEE (reference sequence). The V gene lost 2 bases and the J gene lost 0 bases, with 6 bases spanning the gap. CDR3 region: CASSFRTSGANVLTF. In nucleotides, the CDR3 is TGTGCCAGCAGCTTTCGGACCTCTGGGGCCAACGTCCTGACTTTC. The variable domain in full, with the rest retrieved from reference TRBV5-4 and TRBJ2-6, is ETGVTQSPTHLIKTRGQQVTLRCSSQSGHNTVSWYQQALGQGPQFIFQYYREEENGRGNFPPRFSGLQFPNYSSELNVNALELDDSALYLCASSFRTSGANVLTFGAGSRLTVL.

The rearrangement joins TRBV20-1 to TRBJ1-2; a possible D gene is TRBD1 (5 bases). The CDR3 sequence is 11 residues long. Germline V gives CDR1 DFQATT, CDR2 SNEGSKA (reference sequence). The V and J ends lost 3 bases and 12 bases respectively, with 14 bases between them. CDR3 nucleotides: TGCAGTGCTAGGGCACAGGCGGCGAACACCTTC. It specifies CSARAQAANTF.

The J gene is TRBJ2-1, the V gene TRBV3-1 (or the pseudogene TRBV3-2); the D gene is possibly TRBD2 (7 bases). The CDR3 contains 16 residues. Germline V CDR1 and CDR2: LGHDT, YNNKEL (reference sequence). V shed 1 base and J shed 6 bases, with 16 bases lying between them. CDR3 nucleotide sequence: TGTGCCAGCAGCCAAGCGGGGGGCAGTCCTCGCAATGAGCAGTTCTTC. It codes for CASSQAGGSPRNEQFF.

The CDR3 region has the DNA TGTGCCAGCAGTAACAGGGGGGTCGCAATCTCGAACACCGGGGAGCTGTTTTTT. The encoded protein is CASSNRGVAISNTGELFF. The gene calls are TRBV28 and TRBJ2-2, with 8 positions matching TRBD1. Germline V gene data show CDR1 as MDHEN and CDR2 as SYDVKM. The CDR3 is 18 residues long. With V trimmed by 5 bases and J by 0 bases, 11 bases remained unmatched.

The V call is TRBV3-1 (or the pseudogene TRBV3-2), the J call TRBJ1-2, with D maybe TRBD1 (6 bases). The germline V and J ends were trimmed by 4 bases and 5 bases, with 14 bases remaining between them. Germline CDR1 LGHDT, CDR2 YNNKEL (reference sequence). This CDR3 region has 14 residues. The CDR3 bases are TGTGCCAGCAGCCGAACAGAGGGGGGTTATGGCTACACCTTC. It codes for CASSRTEGGYGYTF.

The rearrangement uses TRBV7-9 and TRBJ2-2, with 7 bases fitting TRBD2. Germline assignment: CDR1 SEHNR and CDR2 FQNEAQ (reference sequence). The CDR3 runs 14 residues. V dropped 6 bases and J dropped 2; count of bases not matched to a gene: 3. Written as DNA, the CDR3 is TGTGCCAGCAGGCCGGGACTAAACACCGGGGAGCTGTTTTTT. Amino acid sequence: CASRPGLNTGELFF.

The chain combines TRBV21-1 with TRBJ2-1. TRBV21-1 is a listed pseudogene. This CDR3 is 14 amino acids long. Here the CDR3 reads CASSRSSSYNEQFF. CDR3 coding DNA: TGTGCCAGCAGTAGGTCAAGCTCCTACAATGAGCAGTTCTTC.

The chain is built from TRBV6-5 and TRBJ2-7; D uncertain. Between the trimmed V and J ends, which lost 0 bases and 2 bases, there was a span of 5 bases. From germline, CDR1 is MNHEY and CDR2 SVGAGI. CDR3 length: 13 residues. The CDR3 here is CASSYSKAYEQYF. In nucleotides, the CDR3 is TGTGCCAGCAGTTACTCGAAAGCCTACGAGCAGTACTTC.

The rearrangement uses TRBV5-1 and TRBJ1-3, with D possibly being TRBD1 (5 bases). The CDR3 sequence is 15 residues long. Germline V gene data show CDR1 as SGHRS and CDR2 as YFSETQ. Trimming pared 5 bases from V and 0 bases from J, leaving 12 bases between. This chain's CDR3 is CASSQGDGSGNTIYF. The CDR3 DNA reads as TGCGCCAGCAGTCAAGGGGACGGCTCTGGAAACACCATATATTTT.

This chain connects TRBV18 to TRBJ2-3, with no clear D. The CDR3 sequence is 16 residues long. The germline V gene encodes CDR1 KGHSH and CDR2 LQKENI. V lost 3 bases and J lost 6, with 19 bases in between. The CDR3 DNA is TGTGCCAGCTCACCGCTTGCGGCAGGAAATGAGGATACGCAGTATTTT. This encodes CASSPLAAGNEDTQYF.

The rearrangement joins TRBV4-1 to TRBJ2-3; 7 bases are a match to TRBD2. This CDR3 is 17 amino acids long. Germline CDR1 and CDR2: MGHRA and YSYEKL. V was clipped by 1 base and J by 5 bases; unmatched bases: 12. The CDR3 sequence is CASSQVPGSGFGDTQYF. The DNA of the CDR3 is TGCGCCAGCAGCCAAGTTCCCGGTAGCGGGTTTGGAGATACGCAGTATTTT.

In this sample, this clone is medium-sized. For the CDR3, the DNA is TGTGCCAGTAGTTTGACTAGCGGGAGTTTAGATGAGCAGTTCTTC. Encoded protein: CASSLTSGSLDEQFF. The V call is TRBV19, the J call TRBJ2-1; 12 bases fit TRBD2. The ends lost 5 bases at V and 8 bases at J; junction bases unmatched: 7. The CDR3 length is 15 residues. Germline CDR1 LNHDA, CDR2 SQIVND (reference sequence).

The chain carries TRBV27 and TRBJ2-5, with 8 bases lining up with TRBD1. The V segment lost 5 bases and the J segment 4 bases; nucleotides outside the gene matches: 12. The V gene's germline CDR1 is MNHEY and CDR2 SMNVEV (reference sequence). This CDR3 is built from 16 residues. The CDR3 DNA follows: TGTGCCAGCAGTCCGACAGGGGCTCTGGGTATAGAGACCCAGTACTTC. Translation gives CASSPTGALGIETQYF.

The rearrangement links TRBV6-6 to TRBJ1-5, with 7 bases fitting TRBD1. Trimming removed 7 bases from V and 6 bases from J; junction bases left unmatched: 6. This CDR3 is 13 amino acids long. Germline lookup yields CDR1 MNHNY and CDR2 SVGAGI (reference sequence). CDR3 loop: CASTQQGTQPQHF. CDR3 sequence (DNA): TGTGCCAGCACCCAACAGGGGACTCAGCCCCAGCATTTT.

This sequence joins TRBV10-3 and TRBJ1-3, with D unclear. The CDR3 spans 13 residues. Germline V gives CDR1 ENHRY, CDR2 SYGVKD. Trimming shortened V by 7 bases and J by 0 bases, and 7 bases separated the two germline ends. The CDR3 nucleotides are TGTGCCATCACTGGGAGCTCTGGAAACACCATATATTTT. Translating gives CAITGSSGNTIYF.

The V call is TRBV7-2, the J call TRBJ2-7; TRBD1 might be the D (5 bases). Germline CDR1 is SGHTA and CDR2 is FQGNSA. The CDR3 covers 15 residues. The V end was cut by 1 base, the J end by 6 bases, with 16 bases between. The CDR3 reads CASSLGGSGLGEQYF. As DNA, the CDR3 is TGTGCCAGCAGCTTAGGGGGTTCAGGGCTAGGCGAGCAGTACTTC. Looking up the rest from reference TRBV7-2 and TRBJ2-7 gives the full variable domain: GAGVSQSPSNKVTEKGKDVELRCDPISGHTALYWYRQSLGQGLEFLIYFQGNSAPDKSGLPSDRFSAERTGGSVSTLTIQRTQQEDSAVYLCASSLGGSGLGEQYFGPGTRLTVT.

The chain uses TRBV7-9 and TRBJ2-7, with 7 bases aligning to TRBD2. The V gene end was trimmed by 2 bases and the J gene end by 0 bases; junction bases not matched to a gene: 1. Per germline, CDR1 SEHNR and CDR2 FQNEAQ (reference sequence). The CDR3 runs to 14 residues. The CDR3 coding sequence is TGTGCCAGCAGCTTACAGCGGGACTCCTACGAGCAGTACTTC. Translating it yields CASSLQRDSYEQYF.

The chain couples TRBV11-2 to TRBJ1-2; D not certain. The CDR3 is 16 amino acids. The V end was cut by 5 bases, the J end by 0 bases, with 16 bases between. CDR1 and CDR2 (germline): SGHAT, FQNNGV. The chain's CDR3 is CASSVRPGRSNYGYTF. The DNA of the CDR3 is TGTGCCAGCAGCGTCCGTCCAGGCAGATCTAACTATGGCTACACCTTC.

The rearrangement uses TRBV9 and TRBJ2-1, with 7 bases aligning to TRBD1. Germline assignment: CDR1 SGDLS and CDR2 YYNGEE. V was pared by 4 bases and J by 5 bases, with 9 bases of the junction left unmatched. The CDR3 runs 15 residues. CDR3 protein: CASSPDGQADNEQFF. DNA for the CDR3: TGTGCCAGCAGCCCCGACGGACAGGCAGACAATGAGCAGTTCTTC. The complete variable domain, with remaining parts taken from reference TRBV9 and TRBJ2-1, reads DSGVTQTPKHLITATGQRVTLRCSPRSGDLSVYWYQQSLDQGLQFLIQYYNGEERAKGNILERFSAQQFPDLHSELNLSSLELGDSALYFCASSPDGQADNEQFFGPGTRLTVL.

V and J are TRBV7-2 and TRBJ2-1; D may be TRBD2 (6 bases). The germline V gene has CDR1 SGHTA and CDR2 FQGNSA. CDR3 length: 15 residues. Trimming pared 1 base from V and 4 bases from J, leaving 11 bases between. This CDR3 is CASSLVASEYNEQFF. The CDR3 coding sequence is TGTGCCAGCAGCTTAGTGGCTAGCGAATACAATGAGCAGTTCTTC.

The chain recombines TRBV18 with TRBJ2-7; D may match TRBD1 or TRBD2 (5 bases each). CDR1 and CDR2 from the germline V gene are KGHSH and LQKENI. Trimming took off 3 bases at V and 2 bases at J, with 11 bases between the two ends. The CDR3 runs to 14 residues. CDR3 nucleotide sequence: TGTGCCAGCTCACCGGGACGGCTAACCTACGAGCAGTACTTC. This codes for CASSPGRLTYEQYF.